Below, 8 T cell receptor beta chains from the same sample are listed, as sequenced in a study of cytomegalovirus exposure and HLA in healthy donors. The method was immunoSEQ multiplex PCR; TCRdb's version includes in-frame clones alone and lacks a portion of them. Among some 200,000 clones listed, around 83% were seen once. The sample taken for sequencing was PBMCs. The receptor source for this set is a woman aged 25 to 45 in good health and CMV-seropositive.

This rearrangement joins TRBV6-6 to TRBJ2-7; 11 nucleotides match TRBD1. V lost 5 bases and J lost 2; bases outside the gene matches: 5. The CDR3 loop spans 15 amino acids. Germline CDR1 MNHNY, CDR2 SVGAGI (reference sequence). The CDR3 reads CASSPRTGGAYEQYF. The CDR3 DNA reads TGTGCCAGCAGTCCTCGGACAGGGGGCGCCTACGAGCAGTACTTC.

Only one count was recorded for this clone. The chain combines TRBV27 with TRBJ1-2, with 10 nucleotides matching TRBD1. The CDR3 length is 17 residues. Germline CDR1 MNHEY, CDR2 SMNVEV (reference sequence). Trimming removed 4 bases from V and 5 bases from J; junction bases left unmatched: 13. The CDR3 loop is CASSSWGGTGAGYGYTF. In DNA, the CDR3 is TGTGCCAGCAGTTCCTGGGGGGGGACAGGGGCTGGATATGGCTACACCTTC.

A single count supports this clone. The gene calls are TRBV11-2 and TRBJ2-3; 12 positions agree with TRBD2. J lost 6 bases, V lost 5 bases, and 3 bases had no gene match. This CDR3 has 14 amino acids. Germline CDR1 reads SGHAT; CDR2 reads FQNNGV. The CDR3 sequence: CASSVTSGSDTQYF. CDR3 nucleotide sequence: TGTGCCAGCAGCGTGACTAGCGGGAGTGATACGCAGTATTTT. The variable domain in full, with the rest retrieved from reference TRBV11-2 and TRBJ2-3, is EAGVAQSPRYKIIEKRQSVAFWCNPISGHATLYWYQQILGQGPKLLIQFQNNGVVDDSQLPKDRFSAERLKGVDSTLKIQPAKLEDSAVYLCASSVTSGSDTQYFGPGTRLTVL.

The genes are TRBV27 and TRBJ1-1; 9 bases are shared with TRBD1. The CDR3 spans 17 residues. V lost 5 bases, J lost 3 bases, and 13 bases stayed unmatched. The germline gives CDR1 MNHEY, CDR2 SMNVEV (reference sequence). This CDR3 reads CASSPTGTGYADTEAFF. The CDR3 DNA reads as TGTGCCAGCAGTCCCACCGGGACAGGGTACGCGGACACTGAAGCTTTCTTT.

The rearrangement joins TRBV9 to TRBJ1-5; D unclear. The CDR3 contains 15 residues. V was trimmed by 0 bases and J by 3 bases, leaving 10 bases between them. CDR1 is SGDLS, CDR2 YYNGEE, per germline. CDR3 protein: CASSVGTGVNQPQHF. The CDR3 DNA follows: TGTGCCAGCAGCGTAGGCACCGGGGTCAATCAGCCCCAGCATTTT. Looking up the rest from reference TRBV9 and TRBJ1-5 gives the full variable domain: DSGVTQTPKHLITATGQRVTLRCSPRSGDLSVYWYQQSLDQGLQFLIQYYNGEERAKGNILERFSAQQFPDLHSELNLSSLELGDSALYFCASSVGTGVNQPQHFGDGTRLSIL.

The rearrangement uses TRBV29-1 and TRBJ2-3; 9 positions agree with TRBD2. The CDR3 is made up of 14 amino acids. Per the germline V gene, CDR1 is SQVTM and CDR2 is ANQGSEA. J gave up 5 bases and V 7 bases, and 10 bases lay outside the gene matches. The CDR3 sequence is CSGNSGSMRDTQYF. Here the CDR3 DNA reads TGCAGCGGTAATAGCGGGAGCATGCGAGATACGCAGTATTTT.

V usage is TRBV9 and J usage is TRBJ2-1; 9 positions agree with TRBD1. The CDR3 runs 14 residues. Trimming took 3 bases from V and 8 from J; bases not matched to a gene: 6. Germline values: CDR1 SGDLS, CDR2 YYNGEE. The CDR3 DNA reads TGTGCCAGCAGCGCCGGACAGGGGTTCGATGAGCAGTTCTTC. This encodes CASSAGQGFDEQFF.

The chain links TRBV7-2 to TRBJ2-3; D is unresolved. CDR1 and CDR2 (germline): SGHTA, FQGNSA. This CDR3 is built from 13 residues. The ends were cut back, 4 bases at V and 6 bases at J, with 11 bases in the middle. CDR3 DNA sequence: TGTGCCAGCAGCTATACGAGGCAGGATACGCAGTATTTT. This sequence encodes CASSYTRQDTQYF.